The clone carrying this T cell receptor beta chain was seen only once. Measured with immunoSEQ multiplex PCR; TCRdb has only the in-frame clones, and not every one. The repertoire holds 60,000 or so clones, with over 80% as singletons. The data were obtained in a study of OX40 agonist ivuxolimab in advanced cancers. There are 15 residues in the CDR3. The V gene end was trimmed by 1 base and the J gene end by 2 bases; junction bases not matched to a gene: 5. Germline V gene sequence: CDR1 MNHNS, CDR2 SASEGT. V and J are TRBV6-1 and TRBJ2-7; 7 nucleotides align to TRBD1. The source is an adult with an advanced solid tumor such as melanoma, head and neck, liver or kidney cancer. The material was CD4+ or CD8+ T cells sorted from blood, obtained in a trial of the OX40 agonist ivuxolimab. The CDR3 DNA reads TGTGCCAGCAGTGAAGGGTGGACAGGACCCTACGAGCAGTACGTC. Translated: CASSEGWTGPYEQYV.